This entry describes one T cell receptor (beta chain). Its antigen is not identified. The naive gate required viable CD3+CD4+ or CD3+CD8+ cells with CCR7+CD45RA+CD45RO-CD95-CD27+CD28+ phenotype. Sequenced by immunoSEQ multiplex PCR; TCRdb stores in-frame clones only, minus some. The table lists over 20,000 clones, 95% to 98% of them singletons, with around 0.14% in the top ten. This entry is derived from a study of T cells after posttransplantation cyclophosphamide. Study-wide findings and caveats: TRB clonality was highly associated with recipient CMV seropositivity and reactivation. Donor-recipient repertoire similarity was low at 1-2 months, rising over year one.

The clonotype originates from a man aged 45-60 years in good health, CMV-negative, and a related stem cell transplant donor. Sample: naive CD4+ T cells sorted from PBMCs.

The CDR3 here is CASKTTGEVFGYTF. For the CDR3, the DNA is TGTGCCAGTAAAACGACAGGGGAAGTCTTTGGCTACACCTTC. The V and J genes are TRBV6-5 and TRBJ1-2; 8 nucleotides line up with TRBD1. The CDR3 length is 14 residues. The V segment lost 9 bases and the J segment 7 bases; nucleotides outside the gene matches: 13. Germline assignment: CDR1 MNHEY and CDR2 SVGAGI.